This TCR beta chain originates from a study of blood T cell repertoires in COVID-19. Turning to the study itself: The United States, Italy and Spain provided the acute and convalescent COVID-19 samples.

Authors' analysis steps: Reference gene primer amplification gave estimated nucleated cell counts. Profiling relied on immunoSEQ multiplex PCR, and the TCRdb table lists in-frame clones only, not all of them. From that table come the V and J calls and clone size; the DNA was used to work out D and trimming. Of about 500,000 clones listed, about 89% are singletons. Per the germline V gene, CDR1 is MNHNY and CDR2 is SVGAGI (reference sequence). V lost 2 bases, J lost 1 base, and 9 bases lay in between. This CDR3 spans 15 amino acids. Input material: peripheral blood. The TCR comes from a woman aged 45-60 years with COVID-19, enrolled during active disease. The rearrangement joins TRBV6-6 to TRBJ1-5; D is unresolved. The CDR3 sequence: CASSYEVRSNQPQHF. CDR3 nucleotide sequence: TGTGCCAGCAGTTACGAGGTACGGAGCAATCAGCCCCAGCATTTT.